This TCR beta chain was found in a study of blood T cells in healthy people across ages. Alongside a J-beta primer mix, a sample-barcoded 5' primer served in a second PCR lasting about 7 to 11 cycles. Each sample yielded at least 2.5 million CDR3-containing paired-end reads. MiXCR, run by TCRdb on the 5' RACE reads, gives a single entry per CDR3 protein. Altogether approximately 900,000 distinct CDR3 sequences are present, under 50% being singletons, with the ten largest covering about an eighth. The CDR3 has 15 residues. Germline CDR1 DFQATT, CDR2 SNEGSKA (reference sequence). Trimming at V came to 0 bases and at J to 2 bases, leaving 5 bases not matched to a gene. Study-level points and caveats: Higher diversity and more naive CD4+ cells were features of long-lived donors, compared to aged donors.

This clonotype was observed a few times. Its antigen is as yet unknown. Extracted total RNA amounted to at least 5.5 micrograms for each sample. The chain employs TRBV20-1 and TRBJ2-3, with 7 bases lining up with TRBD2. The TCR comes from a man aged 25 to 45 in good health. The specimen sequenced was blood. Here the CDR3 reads CSARERGVFTDTQYF. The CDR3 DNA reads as TGCAGTGCTAGAGAACGGGGGGTATTCACAGATACGCAGTATTTT.